This T cell receptor (beta chain) stems from a study of blood T cell repertoires in COVID-19. Study details: There were acute and convalescent COVID-19 samples, and they came from the United States, Italy and Spain.

As to this clone: Other nucleotide sequences in the sample specify the same CDR3.

Sequenced by immunoSEQ multiplex PCR; TCRdb stores in-frame clones only, minus some. The table lists approximately 120,000 clones, around 83% of them singletons. Trimming took 1 base from V and 0 from J, leaving 7 bases between them. The CDR3 runs to 14 residues. The germline V gene has CDR1 KGHSH and CDR2 LQKENI. The sequenced material came from peripheral blood. The chain has TRBV18 and TRBJ2-7; D unresolved. This receptor was taken from an elderly woman with COVID-19, enrolled during active disease. The CDR3: CASSPLPSSYEQYF. The CDR3 coding sequence is TGTGCCAGCTCACCACTACCGAGCTCCTACGAGCAGTACTTC.